One and the same sample provided the 32 T cell receptor beta chains below, sequenced in a study of beta chain features in type 1 diabetes. Study-wide results and caveats: When Type 1 diabetes patients were examined, their TCRB CDR3s proved moderately but significantly shorter in all four CD4+ subsets.

Expressed TCRB transcripts were sequenced because the entire RNA isolate underwent reverse transcription. Sequencing used immunoSEQ multiplex PCR; TCRdb keeps in-frame clones, though not all of them. Of some 640,000 clones listed, over 11% were seen once; the top ten hold roughly 0.04%. Their recognized antigens are unknown. The material sequenced was naive CD4+ T cells from blood. The source of these receptors is a man aged 18 to 29 with type 1 diabetes.

This clone turned up a few times. The CDR3 DNA reads as TGTGCCATCAACAGTCGGCCCAGCGGGGGAGGTGAGCAGTTCTTC. Translated, it gives CAINSRPSGGGEQFF. The chain carries TRBV10-3 and TRBJ2-1; 8 nucleotides line up with TRBD2. CDR1 and CDR2 (germline): ENHRY, SYGVKD. The length of the CDR3 is 15 residues. V was pared by 7 bases and J by 9 bases, with 14 bases of the junction left unmatched.

The chain is built from TRBV30 and TRBJ1-6; no definite D call. V was clipped by 5 bases and J by 14 bases, with 19 bases between them. Germline values: CDR1 GTSNPN, CDR2 SVGIG (reference sequence). The CDR3 sequence is 13 residues long. The CDR3 sequence: CAWGRTLLEALHF. The CDR3 nucleotides are TGTGCCTGGGGCAGAACTCTACTGGAAGCCCTCCACTTT.

This clone turned up a few times. The chain recombines TRBV30 with TRBJ2-1, with no clear D. Germline V CDR1 and CDR2: GTSNPN, SVGIG (reference sequence). Trimming shortened V by 0 bases and J by 5 bases, and 11 bases separated the two germline ends. The CDR3 has 14 amino acids. This CDR3 is CAWSVPQVDNEQFF. CDR3 DNA sequence: TGTGCCTGGAGTGTACCCCAGGTTGACAATGAGCAGTTCTTC.

This clone was seen more than once but under ten times. The chain couples TRBV5-1 to TRBJ2-3; D not certain. V was cut by 1 base and J by 1 base, with 10 bases left in between. The CDR3 loop spans 15 amino acids. In germline, CDR1 is SGHRS, CDR2 YFSETQ. The chain's CDR3 is CASSLSSAGTDTQYF. The CDR3 DNA reads as TGCGCCAGCAGCTTGTCTTCAGCCGGCACAGATACGCAGTATTTT.

This chain connects TRBV6-6 to TRBJ1-6, with 7 bases aligning to TRBD1. The CDR3 extends over 15 amino acids. Per the germline V gene, CDR1 is MNHNY and CDR2 is SVGAGI (reference sequence). Trimming took 6 bases from V and 5 from J; bases not matched to a gene: 7. In nucleotides, the CDR3 is TGTGCCAGCAGATTAACACAGGGGAATAATTCACCCCTCCACTTT. It yields the protein CASRLTQGNNSPLHF.

The chain has TRBV21-1 and TRBJ2-2; the D call of TRBD2 is as the table states it, not checked on the DNA. TRBV21-1 is a recognized pseudogene. The CDR3 has 18 residues. In DNA form, the CDR3 reads TGTGCCAGCAGCAAGGAAGGAGGCACCGAGCGGGACACCGGGGAGCTGTTTTTT. It codes for CASSKEGGTERDTGELFF.

The chain links TRBV25-1 to TRBJ1-2; no reliable D call. Germline loops: CDR1 MGHDK, CDR2 SYGVNS. The CDR3 runs to 13 residues. Trimming pared 0 bases from V and 7 bases from J, leaving 9 bases between. The CDR3 here is CASSEYVAAGYTF. The CDR3, as DNA: TGTGCCAGCAGTGAATATGTGGCGGCTGGCTACACCTTC.

This clone was counted between two and nine times. The chain links TRBV15 to TRBJ2-7, with 7 bases fitting TRBD2. The CDR3 is made up of 16 amino acids. Looked up from germline, CDR1 is LNHNV and CDR2 is YYDKDF (reference sequence). After removal of 3 bases from V and 3 bases from J, the junction contained 11 bases not matched to a gene. The CDR3: CATSSGLRLANYEQYF. The CDR3 region has the DNA TGTGCCACCAGCAGTGGTTTGAGACTAGCCAACTACGAGCAGTACTTC.

The chain has TRBV9 and TRBJ2-7; TRBD1 matches 7 bases. CDR1 SGDLS and CDR2 YYNGEE come from the germline V gene. The junction had 6 bases not matched to a gene; V was cut back by 6 bases and J by 0 bases. The CDR3 extends over 14 amino acids. Here the CDR3 reads CASTLTGSSYEQYF. CDR3 nucleotides: TGTGCCAGCACCCTGACAGGGAGCTCCTACGAGCAGTACTTC.

The count of this clone is one. At one boundary the junction diverges from the germline segment, which might be a read error. This chain's CDR3 is CSTSRGNEQFF. The DNA of the CDR3 is TGCAGTACTAGCCGCGGGAATGAGCAGTTCTTC. The V call is TRBV20-1, the J call TRBJ2-1; TRBD2 is a possible D gene (6 bases). The CDR3 consists of 11 residues. Germline CDR1 DFQATT, CDR2 SNEGSKA (reference sequence).

This clone was observed a few times. The chain uses TRBV15 and TRBJ2-3; 8 bases match TRBD1. There are 14 residues in the CDR3. With 3 bases clipped from V and 9 bases from J, the junction kept 8 bases outside the gene matches. Germline V gives CDR1 LNHNV, CDR2 YYDKDF (reference sequence). CDR3 sequence (DNA): TGTGCCACCAGCAGCCCAGGGGGCAGAGGGACGCAGTATTTT. This gives the protein CATSSPGGRGTQYF.

Only a few counts were recorded for this clone. This chain joins TRBV29-1 and TRBJ1-1, with D hard to call. Trimming stripped 3 bases from V and 11 bases from J, with 4 bases between. This CDR3 has 8 amino acids. In germline, CDR1 is SQVTM, CDR2 ANQGSEA. CDR3 bases: TGCAGCGTTGAGGGGGCTTTCTTT. This encodes CSVEGAFF.

In its sample, this clone was seen a few times. In the same sample, other DNA sequences code for this CDR3. V is TRBV7-2 and J is TRBJ1-5, with TRBD1 as a possible D gene (6 bases). V lost 1 base to trimming and J lost 4 bases, with 11 bases between them. There are 15 residues in the CDR3. Germline V gene data show CDR1 as SGHTA and CDR2 as FQGNSA. The CDR3 coding sequence is TGTGCCAGCAGCTTAGTAGGGGGGAGTAATCAGCCCCAGCATTTT. It yields the protein CASSLVGGSNQPQHF.

This clone was found a few times. This chain links TRBV9 with TRBJ2-7; D gene unclear. The CDR3 has 13 residues. V lost 0 bases and J lost 6, with 10 bases in between. Germline CDR1 is SGDLS and CDR2 is YYNGEE. For the CDR3, the DNA is TGTGCCAGCAGCGTAGACAACGGGTCCGAGCAGTACTTC. It codes for CASSVDNGSEQYF. The full variable domain, with the rest looked up from reference TRBV9 and TRBJ2-7, is DSGVTQTPKHLITATGQRVTLRCSPRSGDLSVYWYQQSLDQGLQFLIQYYNGEERAKGNILERFSAQQFPDLHSELNLSSLELGDSALYFCASSVDNGSEQYFGPGTRLTVT.

This clone was observed a handful of times. The chain has TRBV30 and TRBJ1-2; weak D call: TRBD1 (5 bases). The V end was cut by 1 base, the J end by 4 bases, with 10 bases between. Per germline, CDR1 GTSNPN and CDR2 SVGIG (reference sequence). The CDR3 is 13 amino acids. The CDR3 loop is CAWSGDRSYGYTF. CDR3 DNA: TGTGCCTGGAGTGGTGACAGAAGCTATGGCTACACCTTC.

The J gene is TRBJ1-5, the V gene TRBV7-2; D gene uncertain. This CDR3 is 15 amino acids long. Germline V gene sequence: CDR1 SGHTA, CDR2 FQGNSA. V was shortened by 3 bases and J by 0 bases, with 9 bases between the two germline ends. The CDR3 is CASSFNGNSNQPQHF. As DNA, the CDR3 is TGTGCCAGCAGCTTTAACGGAAATAGCAATCAGCCCCAGCATTTT.

The chain has TRBV19 and TRBJ1-4; tentatively, D is TRBD1 (6 bases). The CDR3 runs 16 residues. Germline V gene sequence: CDR1 LNHDA, CDR2 SQIVND (reference sequence). V lost 5 bases and J lost 0, with 13 bases in between. The CDR3 loop reads CASSPSRQATNEKLFF. The CDR3 DNA is TGTGCCAGTAGTCCAAGCCGACAGGCAACTAATGAAAAACTGTTTTTT.

This clone was seen only a few times. The V gene is TRBV6-1, the J gene TRBJ2-4, with D hard to call. There are 10 residues in the CDR3. V gave up 3 bases and J gave up 8 bases, with 2 bases separating them. CDR1 MNHNS and CDR2 SASEGT come from the germline V gene. Here the CDR3 DNA reads TGTGCCAGCAGTGAGGACATTCAGTACTTC. Protein sequence: CASSEDIQYF.

This clone was seen only a few times. One end of the junction does not line up with germline, which may come from a read error. The rearrangement joins TRBV28 to TRBJ1-4; D unclear. CDR3 length: 12 amino acids. CDR1 is MDHEN and CDR2 is SYDVKM in the germline V gene. CDR3 nucleotides: TGTGCCAGCAGCGAAACTCATGAAAAACTGTTTTTT. Protein sequence: CASSETHEKLFF.

In this sample, this clone turned up a few times. The V gene is TRBV7-2, the J gene TRBJ2-7; D ambiguous. Trimming cost V 1 base and J 2 bases, with 6 bases left between them. The CDR3 contains 13 residues. CDR1 and CDR2 from the germline V gene are SGHTA and FQGNSA. CDR3 coding DNA: TGTGCCAGCAGCTTAGGGCTAGCCTACGAGCAGTACTTC. It specifies CASSLGLAYEQYF.

The sample holds a few counts of this clone. CDR3 DNA sequence: TGTGCCAGCAGTGAAGAGTACAGGACAGATACGCAGTATTTT. Its translation is CASSEEYRTDTQYF. The V call is TRBV6-5, the J call TRBJ2-3; possible D gene TRBD1, 5 bases. Trimming took 5 bases from V and 3 from J, leaving 12 bases between them. This CDR3 is built from 14 residues. Germline values: CDR1 MNHEY, CDR2 SVGAGI.

This clone appeared a few times. This chain joins TRBV10-3 and TRBJ2-1, with D perhaps matching TRBD2 (5 bases). The CDR3 covers 16 residues. CDR1 is ENHRY, CDR2 SYGVKD, per germline. Trimming left V 1 base short and J 0 bases short, with 10 bases between. This CDR3 reads CAISEYEGTSYNEQFF. The CDR3 DNA follows: TGTGCCATCAGTGAGTATGAGGGAACCTCCTACAATGAGCAGTTCTTC.

This chain connects TRBV4-1 to TRBJ2-6; maybe TRBD1 (6 bases). This CDR3 region has 18 residues. CDR1 and CDR2 (germline): MGHRA, YSYEKL. V was pared by 5 bases and J by 0 bases, with 17 bases between. The CDR3 sequence is CASSVRDTIRSGANVLTF. In DNA, the CDR3 is TGCGCCAGCAGCGTCCGGGACACGATCCGCTCTGGGGCCAACGTCCTGACTTTC.

In its sample, this clone was seen once. The chain uses TRBV7-6 and TRBJ2-3; the D is unclear. Per germline, CDR1 SGHVS and CDR2 FNYEAQ. This CDR3 spans 14 amino acids. V was clipped by 1 base and J by 2 bases, with 7 bases between them. The CDR3 DNA reads as TGTGCCAGCAGCTTAGTAGCCTTCACAGATACGCAGTATTTT. It specifies CASSLVAFTDTQYF.

This clone was picked up a small number of times. This chain links TRBV30 with TRBJ2-5, with D perhaps matching TRBD1 (5 bases). The CDR3 has 11 amino acids. The germline CDR1 and CDR2 sequences are GTSNPN and SVGIG (reference sequence). V lost 7 bases to trimming and J lost 4 bases, with 10 bases between them. DNA of the CDR3: TGTGCCTACGACAGATCAGAGACCCAGTACTTC. Translated: CAYDRSETQYF. The entire variable domain, with the rest obtained from reference TRBV30 and TRBJ2-5, is as follows: SQTIHQWPATLVQPVGSPLSLECTVEGTSNPNLYWYRQAAGRGLQLLFYSVGIGQISSEVPQNLSASRPQDRQFILSSKKLLLSDSGFYLCAYDRSETQYFGPGTRLLVL.

The chain employs TRBV4-1 and TRBJ2-5, with 9 bases that match TRBD2. Germline assignment: CDR1 MGHRA and CDR2 YSYEKL. The CDR3 is 16 amino acids. The V gene end was trimmed by 1 base and the J gene end by 5 bases; junction bases not matched to a gene: 8. This chain's CDR3 is CASSQVFAGGQETQYF. CDR3 nucleotides: TGCGCCAGCAGCCAAGTGTTCGCGGGAGGGCAGGAGACCCAGTACTTC.

The chain is built from TRBV28 and TRBJ1-1; no definite D call. The V end lost 6 bases, the J end lost 11 bases, and 22 bases lay between the germline ends. The CDR3 runs 14 residues. Germline loops: CDR1 MDHEN, CDR2 SYDVKM. CDR3 nucleotides: TGTGCCAGCAGCCATCATCAAATCCTTGCGTGGGCTTTCTTT. Translated, it gives CASSHHQILAWAFF.

The CDR3 bases are TGTGCCAGCAGCTTTGGGCCCATTTATGGCTACACCTTC. This sequence encodes CASSFGPIYGYTF. The chain carries TRBV7-2 and TRBJ1-2; no clear D. The CDR3 length is 13 residues. In germline, CDR1 is SGHTA, CDR2 FQGNSA. With 3 bases removed from V and 5 bases from J, the gap between germline ends came to 10 bases. Full variable domain (remainder filled in from reference TRBV7-2 and TRBJ1-2): GAGVSQSPSNKVTEKGKDVELRCDPISGHTALYWYRQSLGQGLEFLIYFQGNSAPDKSGLPSDRFSAERTGGSVSTLTIQRTQQEDSAVYLCASSFGPIYGYTFGSGTRLTVV.

The chain joins TRBV9 to TRBJ2-3; D gene uncertain. The germline V gene encodes CDR1 SGDLS and CDR2 YYNGEE. V lost 0 bases and J lost 4, with 9 bases in between. CDR3 length: 14 residues. The CDR3 reads CASSVGAGPDTQYF. DNA for the CDR3: TGTGCCAGCAGCGTAGGAGCAGGTCCAGATACGCAGTATTTT.

The J gene is TRBJ1-1, the V gene TRBV7-2; the D is unclear. Germline V gene sequence: CDR1 SGHTA, CDR2 FQGNSA. Between the trimmed V and J ends, which lost 8 bases and 0 bases, there was a span of 10 bases. The CDR3 has 13 amino acids. The CDR3 region has the DNA TGTGCCAGCGGACGGTTGATGAACACTGAAGCTTTCTTT. This gives the protein CASGRLMNTEAFF.

This clone has just a few counts. This chain joins TRBV21-1 and TRBJ2-7; TRBD2, the D gene given by the table, was not confirmed from the DNA. TRBV21-1 corresponds to a pseudogene. This CDR3 is 15 amino acids long. The CDR3: CASSTQRRALDEQYF. In nucleotides, the CDR3 is TGTGCCAGCAGCACCCAGCGGAGGGCCTTAGACGAGCAGTACTTC.

Only a few counts were recorded for this clone. The V and J genes are TRBV2 and TRBJ2-5, with D unresolved. Trimming removed 4 bases at V and 1 base at J, with 13 bases between. The CDR3 loop spans 15 amino acids. Germline values: CDR1 SNHLY, CDR2 FYNNEI. This CDR3 reads CASSGAATLQETQYF. The CDR3 DNA follows: TGTGCCAGCAGTGGGGCAGCAACACTCCAAGAGACCCAGTACTTC.